This T cell receptor beta chain was profiled in a study of blood T cell repertoires in COVID-19 (dated by TCRdb to 2019 to 2021). At the level of the whole study: The collaborator samples originated in the United States, Italy and Spain and spanned the acute and convalescent phases of COVID-19. The material from the prospective study consisted of cDNA or gDNA derived from T cells, B-cell-depleted T cells, or PBMCs. The dataset comprised deeply sampled blood TCRbeta repertoires from subjects exposed to, actively infected with, or recovered from COVID-19. The repertoires were made available in a free public database intended to serve as a resource for research on the immune response to SARS-CoV-2. Samples were obtained from the ongoing ImmuneRACE study (first 160 participants) and from over a thousand subjects provided by 6 global collaborators. A de-identified subject ID, COVID-19 status, age in years and sex were almost always included in the sample metadata. Where available, HLA class I and class II types were taken from metadata supplied by the sample provider and were not determined by assay-based typing.

Study-wide conclusions, independent of this receptor: The amount of clinical and demographic metadata varied by source and participant and was provided uncurated.

Whole blood was collected in K2EDTA tubes by collaborating institutions according to the institutions' own protocols. For TCRbeta analysis, collaborators shipped samples in one of three forms: frozen whole blood, isolated PBMCs, or DNA extracted from either of those sample types. The germline V gene supplies CDR1 ENHRY and CDR2 SYGVKD. The junction shows trimming of 4 bases on V and 4 bases on J, plus 13 bases between the germline ends. The CDR3 measures 14 amino acids from cysteine to phenylalanine. The entry retains the CDR3 DNA only, 42 bases that are in frame from base 1. TCRbeta CDR3 regions were amplified from genomic DNA by means of the immunoSEQ Assay, a bias-controlled multiplex PCR. The paper's data handling went like this. Within the assay, amplification of reference gene primers was used to estimate how many nucleated cells each sample contained. To quantify the absolute abundance of each unique TCRbeta CDR3 rearrangement, sequence reads were collapsed and filtered. Productive Simpson clonality was computed per sample as the square root of Simpson's diversity index over productive rearrangements. TCRdb retrieved this table from immuneACCESS and kept in-frame rearrangements only. Not all clones are present; in checked studies, unresolved V genes account for under half, and no reason is known for the remainder. V and J calls and clone size are as listed in that table; D and trimming were resolved from the DNA. The sample table lists roughly 69,000 clones, around 80% of them with a count of one. The leading ten clones occupy under 7% of the sample.

This clone was observed a few times. It lacks a known antigen. Base-call qualities are not available, and no considerably larger clone is one nucleotide away. The chain links TRBV10-3 with TRBJ2-5; matching of 6 bases hints at TRBD1 as the D gene. Sequenced: peripheral blood. The sequence came from a human donor in a cohort sampled during active COVID-19. This receptor carries the CDR3 CAISGFQGRETQYF. The DNA reads as follows: TGTGCCATCAGTGGATTTCAGGGGCGAGAGACCCAGTACTTC.